This T cell receptor (beta chain) was captured by sequencing in a study of blood T cells in healthy people across ages. The CDR3 is 15 amino acids. The germline gives CDR1 KGHDR, CDR2 SFDVKD. With 4 bases clipped from V and 2 bases from J, the junction kept 7 bases outside the gene matches. A second PCR, run for about 6 to 11 cycles, used a sample-barcoded 5' primer plus a J-beta primer mix. TCRdb independently ran MiXCR on the 5' RACE reads; one entry per CDR3 protein. The sample holds 600,000 or so distinct CDR3 sequences, 40% to 50% seen once. The chain is built from TRBV24-1 and TRBJ2-7, with TRBD1 identical over 7 bases. This receptor was obtained from a man at least 80 years old in good health. What was sequenced was blood. The chain's CDR3 is CATSESGTAAYEQYF. The CDR3 DNA sequence: TGTGCCACCAGTGAATCCGGGACAGCTGCCTACGAGCAGTACTTC.